Shown below are 6 T cell receptor beta chains from a single sample sequenced in a study of T cell changes during pregnancy in multiple sclerosis. Profiled with immunoSEQ multiplex PCR; TCRdb holds only in-frame clones, not every one. The sample yields 60,000 to 70,000 clones, roughly 90% seen once. The sample in question was peripheral blood, obtained in the second trimester of pregnancy. The receptors shown here come from a female donor in good health, enrolled as a control in a pregnancy study.

CDR3: CATSRDLRVGETQYF. The CDR3 DNA follows: TGTGCCACCAGCAGAGATTTGAGGGTAGGAGAGACCCAGTACTTC. The V and J genes are TRBV15 and TRBJ2-5, with D tentatively TRBD2 (5 bases). V lost 0 bases, J lost 4 bases, and 12 bases lay in between. CDR3 length: 15 residues. The germline CDR1 and CDR2 sequences are LNHNV and YYDKDF (reference sequence).

The table lists this clone with a count of one. V is TRBV6-1 and J is TRBJ1-5; tentative D call: TRBD1 (6 bases). The CDR3 spans 14 residues. V was trimmed by 4 bases and J by 2 bases, leaving 9 bases between them. The germline V gene encodes CDR1 MNHNS and CDR2 SASEGT. CDR3 DNA sequence: TGTGCCAGCAGTGGACAGGAGCGCAATCAGCCCCAGCATTTT. Its translation: CASSGQERNQPQHF.

The V call is TRBV7-2, the J call TRBJ2-7; 8 nucleotides line up with TRBD2. Germline CDR1 is SGHTA and CDR2 is FQGNSA. There are 16 residues in the CDR3. V lost 0 bases, J lost 7 bases, and 11 bases stayed unmatched. This CDR3 reads CASSLAPPGLGNEQYF. CDR3 in DNA: TGTGCCAGCAGCTTAGCCCCTCCGGGACTAGGAAATGAGCAGTACTTC.

The J gene is TRBJ1-4, the V gene TRBV29-1, with D uncertain. CDR1 SQVTM and CDR2 ANQGSEA come from the germline V gene. Trimming left V 3 bases short and J 4 bases short, with 12 bases between. The CDR3 sequence is 14 residues long. The CDR3 region has the DNA TGCAGCGTTGACGTTAGCGGGAATAATGAAAAACTGTTTTTT. Its translation is CSVDVSGNNEKLFF.

The chain uses TRBV27 and TRBJ1-6, with 10 bases matching TRBD1. The ends lost 6 bases at V and 9 bases at J; junction bases unmatched: 17. The germline gives CDR1 MNHEY, CDR2 SMNVEV (reference sequence). This CDR3 region has 18 residues. CDR3 region: CASSSFSGTGEIGSPLHF. The DNA of the CDR3 is TGTGCCAGCAGCTCCTTCTCTGGGACAGGGGAGATCGGTTCACCCCTCCACTTT.

The V and J genes are TRBV18 and TRBJ1-3; D is possibly TRBD1 (6 bases). The CDR3 is 15 amino acids. Germline-derived CDR1 and CDR2 are KGHSH and LQKENI. V was shortened by 11 bases and J by 0 bases, with 17 bases between the two germline ends. The CDR3 sequence is CAGPGGQNSGNTIYF. The DNA of the CDR3 is TGTGCCGGCCCGGGGGGCCAAAACTCTGGAAACACCATATATTTT.